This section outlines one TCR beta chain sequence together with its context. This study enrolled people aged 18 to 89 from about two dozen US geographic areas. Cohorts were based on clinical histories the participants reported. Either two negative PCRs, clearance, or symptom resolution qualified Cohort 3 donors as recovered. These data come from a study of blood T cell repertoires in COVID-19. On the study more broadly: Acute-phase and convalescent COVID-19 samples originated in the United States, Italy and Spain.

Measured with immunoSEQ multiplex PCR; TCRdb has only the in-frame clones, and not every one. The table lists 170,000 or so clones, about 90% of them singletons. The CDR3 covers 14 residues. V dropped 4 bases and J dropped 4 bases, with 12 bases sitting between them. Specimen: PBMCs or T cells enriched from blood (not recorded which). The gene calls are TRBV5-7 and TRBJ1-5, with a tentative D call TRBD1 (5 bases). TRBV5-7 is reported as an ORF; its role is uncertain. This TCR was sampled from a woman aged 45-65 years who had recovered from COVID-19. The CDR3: CASSGGASNQPQHF. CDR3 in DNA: TGTGCCAGCAGCGGAGGGGCCTCGAATCAGCCCCAGCATTTT.